This T cell receptor beta chain is from a study of early T cells in non-severe SARS-CoV-2 infection. Germline values: CDR1 SNHLY, CDR2 FYNNEI. This CDR3 has 14 amino acids. Trimming cost V 5 bases and J 3 bases; bases outside gene matches: 5. The protocol attached unique molecular identifiers to individual cDNA molecules. TCRdb reanalysed the 5' RACE reads using MiXCR and keeps one entry per CDR3 protein. The sample carries about 45,000 distinct CDR3 sequences, approximately 10% recorded once. Only a few counts were recorded for this clonotype. The rearrangement links TRBV2 to TRBJ2-3; 7 bases match TRBD2. This receptor was taken from an adult who was a healthcare worker with PCR-confirmed SARS-CoV-2 infection or an uninfected control (not recorded which). Sequenced sample: whole blood. This CDR3 is CASSPRGRTDTQYF. The CDR3 DNA follows: TGTGCCAGCAGTCCCCGCGGGAGAACAGATACGCAGTATTTT. The variable domain in full, with the rest retrieved from reference TRBV2 and TRBJ2-3, is EPEVTQTPSHQVTQMGQEVILRCVPISNHLYFYWYRQILGQKVEFLVSFYNNEISEKSEIFDDQFSVERPDGSNFTLKIRSTKLEDSAMYFCASSPRGRTDTQYFGPGTRLTVL.